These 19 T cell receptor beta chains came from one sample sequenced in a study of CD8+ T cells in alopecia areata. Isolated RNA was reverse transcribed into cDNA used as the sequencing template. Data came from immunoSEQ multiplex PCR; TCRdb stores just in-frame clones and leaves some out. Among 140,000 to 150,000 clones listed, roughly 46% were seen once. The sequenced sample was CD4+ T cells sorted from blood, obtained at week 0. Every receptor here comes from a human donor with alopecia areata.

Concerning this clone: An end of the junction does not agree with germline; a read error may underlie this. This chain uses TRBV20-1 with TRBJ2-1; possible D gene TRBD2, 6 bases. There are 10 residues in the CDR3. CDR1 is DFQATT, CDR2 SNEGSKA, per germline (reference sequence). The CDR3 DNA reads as TGCAGTGCGGTCGGGACTTCGCGCGTCTTC. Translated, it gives CSAVGTSRVF.

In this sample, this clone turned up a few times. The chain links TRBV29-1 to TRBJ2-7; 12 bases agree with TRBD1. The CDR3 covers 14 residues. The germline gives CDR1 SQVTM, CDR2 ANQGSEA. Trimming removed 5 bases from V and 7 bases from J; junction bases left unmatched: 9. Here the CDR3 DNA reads TGCAGCGTTCGCCGGGACAGGGGGCGCGGAGAGCAGTACTTC. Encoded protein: CSVRRDRGRGEQYF.

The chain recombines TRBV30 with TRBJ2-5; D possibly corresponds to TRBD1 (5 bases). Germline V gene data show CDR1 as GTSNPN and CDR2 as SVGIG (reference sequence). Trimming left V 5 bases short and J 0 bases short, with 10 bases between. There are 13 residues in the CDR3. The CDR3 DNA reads TGTGCCTGGGCTAAGGGGCACCAAGAGACCCAGTACTTC. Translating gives CAWAKGHQETQYF.

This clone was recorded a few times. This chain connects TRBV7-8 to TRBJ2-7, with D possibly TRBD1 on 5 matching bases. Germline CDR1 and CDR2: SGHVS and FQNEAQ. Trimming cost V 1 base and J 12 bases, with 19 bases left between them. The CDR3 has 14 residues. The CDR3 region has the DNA TGTGCCAGCAGCTTAGGTGGCAGGGCAGGTGGCGGGTACTTC. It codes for CASSLGGRAGGGYF.

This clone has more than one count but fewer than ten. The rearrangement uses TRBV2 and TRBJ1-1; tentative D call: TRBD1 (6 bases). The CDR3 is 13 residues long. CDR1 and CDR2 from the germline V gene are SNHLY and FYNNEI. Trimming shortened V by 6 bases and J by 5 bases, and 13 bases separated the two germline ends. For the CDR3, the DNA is TGTGCCAGCAGCGGACCAAGGGGGACTGAAGCTTTCTTT. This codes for CASSGPRGTEAFF.

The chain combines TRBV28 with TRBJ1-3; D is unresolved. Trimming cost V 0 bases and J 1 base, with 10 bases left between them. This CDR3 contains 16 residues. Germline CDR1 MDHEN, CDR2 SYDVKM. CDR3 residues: CASSLWGSESGNTIYF. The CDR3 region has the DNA TGTGCCAGCAGTTTATGGGGTTCTGAATCTGGAAACACCATATATTTT.

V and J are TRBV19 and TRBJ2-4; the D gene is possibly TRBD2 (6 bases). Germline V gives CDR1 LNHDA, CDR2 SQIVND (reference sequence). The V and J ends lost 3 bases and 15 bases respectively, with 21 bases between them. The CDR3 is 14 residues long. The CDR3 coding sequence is TGTGCCAGTAGTATTGGTCGGGAGAGTATTTCGAGGTACTTC. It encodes CASSIGRESISRYF.

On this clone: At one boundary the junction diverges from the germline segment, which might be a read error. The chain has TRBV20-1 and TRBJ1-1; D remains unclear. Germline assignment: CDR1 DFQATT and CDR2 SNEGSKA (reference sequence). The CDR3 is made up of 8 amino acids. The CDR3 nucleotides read TGCAGTGCTCGACCCGAATCCTTT. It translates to CSARPESF.

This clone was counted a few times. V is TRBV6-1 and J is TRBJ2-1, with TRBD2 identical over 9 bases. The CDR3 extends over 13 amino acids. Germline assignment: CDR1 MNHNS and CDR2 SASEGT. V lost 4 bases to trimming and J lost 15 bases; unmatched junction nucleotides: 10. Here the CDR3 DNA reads TGTGCCAGCAGTGGGACAACTAGCGGGCAGACGTTCTTC. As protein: CASSGTTSGQTFF.

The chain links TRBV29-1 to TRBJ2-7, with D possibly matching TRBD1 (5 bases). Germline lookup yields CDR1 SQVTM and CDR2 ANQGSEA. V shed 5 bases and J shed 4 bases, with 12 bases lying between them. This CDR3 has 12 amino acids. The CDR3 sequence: CSVQNQGYEQYF. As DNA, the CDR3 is TGCAGCGTTCAGAACCAGGGATACGAGCAGTACTTC.

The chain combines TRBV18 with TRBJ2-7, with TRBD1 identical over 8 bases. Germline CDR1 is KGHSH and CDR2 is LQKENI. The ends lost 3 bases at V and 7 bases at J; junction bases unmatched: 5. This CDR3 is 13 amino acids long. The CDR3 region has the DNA TGTGCCAGCTCACCGGGACAGGCAATGGAGCAGTACTTC. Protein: CASSPGQAMEQYF.

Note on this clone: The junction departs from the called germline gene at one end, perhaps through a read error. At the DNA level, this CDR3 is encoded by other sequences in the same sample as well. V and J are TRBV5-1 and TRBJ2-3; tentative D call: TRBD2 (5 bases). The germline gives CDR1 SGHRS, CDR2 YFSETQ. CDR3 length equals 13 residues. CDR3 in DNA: TGCGCCAGCAGTTTGGGAGGCACAGATACGCAGTATTTT. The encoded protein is CASSLGGTDTQYF.

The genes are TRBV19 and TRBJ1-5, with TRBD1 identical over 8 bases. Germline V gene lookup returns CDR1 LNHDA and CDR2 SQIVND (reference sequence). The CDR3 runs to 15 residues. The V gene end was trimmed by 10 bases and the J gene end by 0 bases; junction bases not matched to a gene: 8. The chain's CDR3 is CATAWDRSSNQPQHF. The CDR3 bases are TGTGCCACCGCATGGGACAGGTCTAGCAATCAGCCCCAGCATTTT.

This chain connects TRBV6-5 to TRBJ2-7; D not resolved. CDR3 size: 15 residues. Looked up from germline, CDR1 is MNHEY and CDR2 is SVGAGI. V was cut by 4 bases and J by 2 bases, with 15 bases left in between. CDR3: CASSSSPGPTYEQYF. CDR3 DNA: TGTGCCAGCAGTTCATCCCCCGGGCCTACCTACGAGCAGTACTTC.

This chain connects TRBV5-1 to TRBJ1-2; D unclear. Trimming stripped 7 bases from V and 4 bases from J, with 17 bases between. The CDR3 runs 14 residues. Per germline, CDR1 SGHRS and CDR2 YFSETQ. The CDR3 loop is CASGVNSEIYGYTF. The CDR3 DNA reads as TGCGCCAGCGGGGTCAATTCGGAGATCTATGGCTACACCTTC.

The DNA for the CDR3 is TGCGCCAGCAGCTTGGGCCACGGGGTGTCGGGTGAAAAACTGTTTTTT. Its translation: CASSLGHGVSGEKLFF. The rearrangement uses TRBV5-1 and TRBJ1-4; D is undetermined. CDR3 length: 16 residues. The ends were cut back, 0 bases at V and 7 bases at J, with 16 bases in the middle. Germline CDR1 reads SGHRS; CDR2 reads YFSETQ. Filled out from reference TRBV5-1 and TRBJ1-4, the complete variable domain reads KAGVTQTPRYLIKTRGQQVTLSCSPISGHRSVSWYQQTPGQGLQFLFEYFSETQRNKGNFPGRFSGRQFSNSRSEMNVSTLELGDSALYLCASSLGHGVSGEKLFFGSGTQLSVL.

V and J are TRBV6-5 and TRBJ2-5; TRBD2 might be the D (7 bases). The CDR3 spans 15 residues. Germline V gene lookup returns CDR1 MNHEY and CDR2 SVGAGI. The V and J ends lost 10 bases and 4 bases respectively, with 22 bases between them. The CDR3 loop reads CATGLGGAGGETQYF. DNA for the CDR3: TGTGCCACCGGCTTGGGGGGGGCCGGAGGAGAGACCCAGTACTTC.

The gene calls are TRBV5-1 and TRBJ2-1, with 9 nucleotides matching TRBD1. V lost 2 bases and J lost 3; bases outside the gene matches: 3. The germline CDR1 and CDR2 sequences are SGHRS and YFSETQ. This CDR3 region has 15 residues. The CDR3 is CASSFRDRVYNEQFF. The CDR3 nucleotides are TGCGCCAGCAGCTTTCGGGACAGGGTCTACAATGAGCAGTTCTTC. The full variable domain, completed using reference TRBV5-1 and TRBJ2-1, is KAGVTQTPRYLIKTRGQQVTLSCSPISGHRSVSWYQQTPGQGLQFLFEYFSETQRNKGNFPGRFSGRQFSNSRSEMNVSTLELGDSALYLCASSFRDRVYNEQFFGPGTRLTVL.

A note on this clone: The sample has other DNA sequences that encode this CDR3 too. CDR3 sequence reads: CAWSPGRSNQPQHF. The CDR3 nucleotides read TGTGCCTGGAGTCCAGGAAGAAGCAATCAGCCCCAGCATTTT. The rearrangement uses TRBV30 and TRBJ1-5; D is ambiguous. Per germline, CDR1 GTSNPN and CDR2 SVGIG (reference sequence). This CDR3 has 14 residues. V was trimmed by 2 bases and J by 1 base, leaving 9 bases between them.